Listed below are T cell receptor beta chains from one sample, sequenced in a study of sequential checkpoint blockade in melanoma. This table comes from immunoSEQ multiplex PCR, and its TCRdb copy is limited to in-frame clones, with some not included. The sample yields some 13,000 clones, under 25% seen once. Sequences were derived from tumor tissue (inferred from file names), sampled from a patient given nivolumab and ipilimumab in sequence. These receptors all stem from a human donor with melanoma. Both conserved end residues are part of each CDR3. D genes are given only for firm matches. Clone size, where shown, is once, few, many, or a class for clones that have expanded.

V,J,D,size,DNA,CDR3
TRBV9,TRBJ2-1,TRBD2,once,TGTGCCAGCAGCGTAGGGACTAGTCTGGTGGCTGAGCAGTTCTTC,CASSVGTSLVAEQFF
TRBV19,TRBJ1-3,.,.,TGTGCCAGTAGCCTGTCAAGCCGGGTAAACACCATATATTTT,CASSLSSRVNTIYF
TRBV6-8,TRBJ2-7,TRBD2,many,TGTGCCAGCTCTAGCGGGGGGAGCTCCTACGAGCAGTACTTC,CASSSGGSSYEQYF
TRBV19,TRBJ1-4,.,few,TGTGCCAGTAGTATCAGCAGGGGCCCTGAAAAACTGTTTTTT,CASSISRGPEKLFF
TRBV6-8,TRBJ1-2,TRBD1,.,TGTGCCAGCAGTCTCGGACAGGGACAAGTTTATGGCTACACCTTC,CASSLGQGQVYGYTF
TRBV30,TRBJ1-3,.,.,TGTGCCTGGAGTGTACTAGGAGATAGAAACACCATATATTTT,CAWSVLGDRNTIYF
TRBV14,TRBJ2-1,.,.,TGTGCCAGCAGCCCAATCGGCGGCTACAATGAGCAGTTCTTC,CASSPIGGYNEQFF
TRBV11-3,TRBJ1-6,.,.,TGTGCCAGCAGCTTACGACCGGGGGGGTTAAGTTCACCCCTCCACTTT,CASSLRPGGLSSPLHF
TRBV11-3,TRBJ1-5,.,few,TGTGCCAGCAGCTTAGAAGGAACAAACAATCAGCCCCAGCATTTT,CASSLEGTNNQPQHF
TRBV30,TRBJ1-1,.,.,TGTGCCTGGAGTGTACGGCTCCTCCTCAGGAGCACTGAAGCTTTCTTT,CAWSVRLLLRSTEAFF
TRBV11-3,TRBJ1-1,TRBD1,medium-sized,TGTGCCAGCAGCTTAGGGACAGGGGTACAGACTGAAGCTTTCTTT,CASSLGTGVQTEAFF
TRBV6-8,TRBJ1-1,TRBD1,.,TGTGCCACCACCAACCCCTCACAGGGGAGCACTGAAGCTTTCTTT,CATTNPSQGSTEAFF
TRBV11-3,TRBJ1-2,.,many,TGTGCCAGCAGCCAAGGGACAACCAACCTCTATGGCTACACCTTC,CASSQGTTNLYGYTF
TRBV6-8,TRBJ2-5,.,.,TGTGCCAGCAGGGGGGCAGGAACACGGGCACTCTCGACAGAGACCCAGTACTTC,CASRGAGTRALSTETQYF
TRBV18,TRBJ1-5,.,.,TGTGCCAGCTCACCAGGGAACAATCAGCCCCAGCATTTT,CASSPGNNQPQHF
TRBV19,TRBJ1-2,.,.,TGTGCCAGTAGTATAGTGGAAACAGCCTATGGCTACACCTTC,CASSIVETAYGYTF
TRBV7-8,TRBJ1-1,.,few,TGTGCCAGCAGCTTCTACAGGGAGACTGAAGCTTTCTTT,CASSFYRETEAFF
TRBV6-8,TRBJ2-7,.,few,TGTGCCAGCAGCACCGCGGCATACCTCCGCGAGCAGTACTTC,CASSTAAYLREQYF